The 21 T cell receptor beta chains below all came from one sample that was sequenced in a study of blood T cell repertoires in COVID-19. Generated by immunoSEQ multiplex PCR, the TCRdb table keeps only in-frame clones and is missing some. The sample contains 250,000 or so clones, around 81% of which appear only once. The sample consisted of PBMCs or T cells enriched from blood (not recorded which). These receptors all come from a man in his fifties or sixties who had recovered from COVID-19.

This chain connects TRBV11-2 to TRBJ1-5; D may be TRBD1 (6 bases). In germline, CDR1 is SGHAT, CDR2 FQNNGV. Trimming removed 6 bases from V and 0 bases from J, with 12 bases in between. CDR3 length: 15 amino acids. CDR3 sequence (DNA): TGTGCCAGCAGTCCACCGGGACATAGCAATCAGCCCCAGCATTTT. Amino acid sequence: CASSPPGHSNQPQHF.

The chain couples TRBV7-9 to TRBJ2-1; no definite D call. Germline lookup yields CDR1 SEHNR and CDR2 FQNEAQ (reference sequence). The V gene lost 3 bases and the J gene lost 0 bases, with 15 bases spanning the gap. The CDR3 is 17 residues long. The DNA for the CDR3 is TGTGCCAGCAGCTTTAGGTCTGCTCGGGTCTCCTACAATGAGCAGTTCTTC. Its protein product is CASSFRSARVSYNEQFF.

This rearrangement joins TRBV24-1 to TRBJ2-1; possible D gene TRBD2, 5 bases. This CDR3 is 14 amino acids long. Germline loops: CDR1 KGHDR, CDR2 SFDVKD. Trimming pared 12 bases from V and 9 bases from J, leaving 23 bases between. This CDR3 reads CAPWSGSGWSEQFF. The CDR3 DNA is TGTGCCCCTTGGAGCGGAAGTGGATGGAGTGAGCAGTTCTTC.

The chain carries TRBV6-5 and TRBJ1-1, with D possibly matching TRBD1 (6 bases). The germline gives CDR1 MNHEY, CDR2 SVGAGI. Between the trimmed V and J ends, which lost 7 bases and 4 bases, there was a span of 13 bases. This CDR3 has 13 residues. The CDR3 region has the DNA TGTGCCAGCACCATACAGGGTTCCACTGAAGCTTTCTTT. Amino acid sequence: CASTIQGSTEAFF.

This chain uses TRBV28 with TRBJ1-1, with D maybe TRBD1 (6 bases). The CDR3 totals 14 residues. V shed 2 bases and J shed 9 bases, with 16 bases lying between them. Looked up from germline, CDR1 is MDHEN and CDR2 is SYDVKM. CDR3 amino acids: CASSLTRGRAKAFF. The CDR3, as DNA: TGTGCCAGCAGTTTAACCAGGGGCAGGGCGAAAGCTTTCTTT.

The V call is TRBV11-2, the J call TRBJ2-5; 7 bases fit TRBD2. After removal of 1 base from V and 4 bases from J, the junction contained 6 bases not matched to a gene. Looked up from germline, CDR1 is SGHAT and CDR2 is FQNNGV. The CDR3 totals 15 residues. The CDR3 coding sequence is TGTGCCAGCAGCTTAGGAAGCACGGGGGGAGAGACCCAGTACTTC. Translating it yields CASSLGSTGGETQYF. The full variable domain, completed using reference TRBV11-2 and TRBJ2-5, is EAGVAQSPRYKIIEKRQSVAFWCNPISGHATLYWYQQILGQGPKLLIQFQNNGVVDDSQLPKDRFSAERLKGVDSTLKIQPAKLEDSAVYLCASSLGSTGGETQYFGPGTRLLVL.

The chain couples TRBV9 to TRBJ1-3; tentatively, D is TRBD1 (5 bases). The V gene's germline CDR1 is SGDLS and CDR2 YYNGEE. Trimming left V 3 bases short and J 3 bases short, with 7 bases between. CDR3 length equals 13 residues. Here the CDR3 reads CASSGGYGNTIYF. DNA for the CDR3: TGTGCCAGCAGCGGGGGCTATGGAAACACCATATATTTT.

The chain carries TRBV7-8 and TRBJ2-7, with 13 bases matching TRBD2. Germline V gene lookup returns CDR1 SGHVS and CDR2 FQNEAQ. V lost 1 base, J lost 3 bases, and 3 bases stayed unmatched. The length of the CDR3 is 16 residues. CDR3 sequence: CASSLGGLAGIYEQYF. CDR3 in DNA: TGTGCCAGCAGCTTAGGGGGACTAGCGGGGATCTACGAGCAGTACTTC.

The V call is TRBV7-2, the J call TRBJ2-2; the match to TRBD1 covers 12 bases. The CDR3 totals 17 residues. The V and J ends lost 2 bases and 9 bases, in that order; junction bases with no gene match: 10. From germline, CDR1 is SGHTA and CDR2 FQGNSA. CDR3 sequence: CASSLNRDRGHRRELFF. The CDR3 region has the DNA TGTGCCAGCAGCTTAAACCGGGACAGGGGGCATCGGAGGGAGCTGTTTTTT.

The rearrangement uses TRBV7-6 and TRBJ1-1; 9 nucleotides line up with TRBD1. The CDR3 is made up of 18 amino acids. From germline, CDR1 is SGHVS and CDR2 FNYEAQ. After removal of 5 bases from V and 0 bases from J, the junction contained 13 bases not matched to a gene. The chain's CDR3 is CASSLGTGKGRVNTEAFF. CDR3 nucleotides: TGTGCCAGCAGCCTTGGGACAGGGAAGGGAAGGGTGAACACTGAAGCTTTCTTT.

The V gene is TRBV2, the J gene TRBJ2-1; TRBD2 is a possible D gene (6 bases). This CDR3 is built from 13 residues. CDR1 is SNHLY, CDR2 FYNNEI, per germline. The ends were cut back, 8 bases at V and 8 bases at J, with 16 bases in the middle. The CDR3 region has the DNA TGTGCCAGCGGGCCGGCTAGGAGGGATGAGCAGTTCTTC. This codes for CASGPARRDEQFF.

The J gene is TRBJ1-3, the V gene TRBV9, with D hard to call. The CDR3 extends over 14 amino acids. Trimming cost V 0 bases and J 8 bases, with 12 bases left between them. CDR1 is SGDLS and CDR2 is YYNGEE in the germline V gene. Here the CDR3 reads CASSVAGIVDTIYF. CDR3 coding DNA: TGTGCCAGCAGCGTAGCAGGAATTGTAGACACCATATATTTT.

This clone was seen only once. The chain has TRBV10-2 and TRBJ2-1; TRBD2 agrees at 14 bases. Germline values: CDR1 WSHSY, CDR2 SAAADI. The CDR3 totals 18 residues. V lost 7 bases to trimming and J lost 0 bases; unmatched junction nucleotides: 8. CDR3 nucleotide sequence: TGCGCCAGCATCCCGGGACTAGCGGGAGCCATCTCCTACAATGAGCAGTTCTTC. Encoded protein: CASIPGLAGAISYNEQFF.

The rearrangement links TRBV10-3 to TRBJ2-7, with D possibly matching TRBD1 (6 bases). CDR1 and CDR2 (germline): ENHRY, SYGVKD. The V and J ends lost 6 bases and 0 bases respectively, with 15 bases between them. The CDR3 has 15 residues. The CDR3 DNA reads as TGTGCCATCAGCGGAACAGGGAAGGACTCCTACGAGCAGTACTTC. Protein sequence: CAISGTGKDSYEQYF.

This clone was seen once. The chain carries TRBV19 and TRBJ1-1; no definite D call. The V gene lost 3 bases and the J gene lost 1 base, with 12 bases spanning the gap. This CDR3 comprises 15 residues. Germline assignment: CDR1 LNHDA and CDR2 SQIVND (reference sequence). This CDR3 is CASSIAEWANTEAFF. In DNA form, the CDR3 reads TGTGCCAGTAGTATCGCCGAATGGGCGAACACTGAAGCTTTCTTT.

CDR3 nucleotides: TGTGCCAGCAGCTTAGCGAACATGCCGGGACTATCCTCCTACGAGCAGTACTTC. This translates into CASSLANMPGLSSYEQYF. V gene TRBV7-8 combines with J gene TRBJ2-7, with 7 nucleotides matching TRBD2. Germline V lookup: CDR1 SGHVS, CDR2 FQNEAQ. Trimming removed 0 bases from V and 0 bases from J; junction bases left unmatched: 11. The CDR3 is made up of 18 amino acids.

This chain uses TRBV5-1 with TRBJ1-3; D is ambiguous. V was cut by 2 bases and J by 0 bases, with 9 bases left in between. Germline V gene data show CDR1 as SGHRS and CDR2 as YFSETQ. The length of the CDR3 is 15 residues. CDR3 bases: TGCGCCAGCAGCTTCGCAGGCGACTCTGGAAACACCATATATTTT. It codes for CASSFAGDSGNTIYF.

The gene calls are TRBV14 and TRBJ1-4; a possible D gene is TRBD1 (5 bases). The germline V gene encodes CDR1 SGHDN and CDR2 FVKESK. Trimming took 4 bases from V and 7 from J, leaving 16 bases between them. This CDR3 is 15 amino acids long. CDR3 region: CASSLREGRGEKLFF. The CDR3 DNA sequence: TGTGCCAGCAGCCTACGGGAGGGTAGGGGTGAAAAACTGTTTTTT.

This clone was detected a few times. This chain joins TRBV10-3 and TRBJ1-4; D not certain. V dropped 0 bases and J dropped 2 bases, with 4 bases sitting between them. This CDR3 has 14 amino acids. Per germline, CDR1 ENHRY and CDR2 SYGVKD. The CDR3 nucleotides read TGTGCCATCAGTGAGTCCGGGACTAATGAAAAACTGTTTTTT. Protein: CAISESGTNEKLFF.

This clone was recorded a few times. The V call is TRBV6-2 or TRBV6-3, the J call TRBJ1-2; D not resolved. The V gene lost 0 bases and the J gene lost 0 bases, with 17 bases spanning the gap. CDR3 length: 18 residues. Germline assignment: CDR1 MNHEY and CDR2 SVGEGT. The CDR3 sequence: CASSYSPVSRGANYGYTF. The CDR3, as DNA: TGTGCCAGCAGTTACTCGCCGGTCTCTCGGGGAGCTAACTATGGCTACACCTTC.

This clone was seen more than once but under ten times. This chain's CDR3 is CASSSSGTGGGEKLFF. CDR3 bases: TGCGCCAGCAGCTCCTCTGGGACAGGGGGAGGTGAAAAACTGTTTTTT. J is TRBJ1-4 and V is TRBV5-1, with TRBD1 identical over 11 bases. The CDR3 runs 16 residues. Unmatched junction bases numbered 8, after V lost 3 bases and J lost 7 bases. Germline values: CDR1 SGHRS, CDR2 YFSETQ. The full variable domain, rest sourced from reference TRBV5-1 and TRBJ1-4, is KAGVTQTPRYLIKTRGQQVTLSCSPISGHRSVSWYQQTPGQGLQFLFEYFSETQRNKGNFPGRFSGRQFSNSRSEMNVSTLELGDSALYLCASSSSGTGGGEKLFFGSGTQLSVL.